A selection of T cell receptor beta chains follows, all from one sample in a study of cytomegalovirus exposure and HLA in healthy donors. The repertoire was sequenced with immunoSEQ multiplex PCR; TCRdb's copy has only in-frame clones and lacks some. The table shows 60,000 to 95,000 clones, with about four fifths occurring only once. The sample consisted of PBMCs. The receptors were sampled from a woman in her thirties or forties in good health and CMV-seropositive. Both conserved end residues are part of each CDR3. D genes are given only for firm matches. A row's size may be missing; if present it is once, few, many or a size class.

abundance: few; d_gene: .; v_gene: TRBV7-2; j_gene: TRBJ2-4; CDR3nt: TGTGCCAGCAGCGAGGCGAGTGCCCAAGCCAAAAACATTCAGTACTTC; CDR3aa: CASSEASAQAKNIQYF
abundance: .; d_gene: .; v_gene: TRBV27; j_gene: TRBJ1-4; CDR3nt: TGTGCCAGTACCGAGTCTGAAAAACTGTTTTTT; CDR3aa: CASTESEKLFF
abundance: few; d_gene: TRBD2; v_gene: TRBV29-1; j_gene: TRBJ2-4; CDR3nt: TGCAGCGTCACGTTGACTAGCGGGGGGGTGTACTTC; CDR3aa: CSVTLTSGGVYF
abundance: .; d_gene: .; v_gene: TRBV28; j_gene: TRBJ2-7; CDR3nt: TGTGCCAGCACCAAAGGGGGTGGTTCCTACGAGCAGTACTTC; CDR3aa: CASTKGGGSYEQYF
abundance: .; d_gene: TRBD1; v_gene: TRBV6-5; j_gene: TRBJ1-2; CDR3nt: TGTGCCAGCAGTTCCCTTGGGACAGGGGAGTTTGGCTACACCTTC; CDR3aa: CASSSLGTGEFGYTF
abundance: .; d_gene: .; v_gene: TRBV7-2; j_gene: TRBJ2-7; CDR3nt: TGTGCCAGCAGCCCAGGTTTGGCTTACTACGAGCAGTACTTC; CDR3aa: CASSPGLAYYEQYF
abundance: .; d_gene: .; v_gene: TRBV28; j_gene: TRBJ1-5; CDR3nt: TGTGCCAGCAGCTTGAACTACGCGAATCAGCCCCAGCATTTT; CDR3aa: CASSLNYANQPQHF
abundance: .; d_gene: .; v_gene: TRBV30; j_gene: TRBJ1-1; CDR3nt: TGTGCCTGGAGTGTACAAATTGAAGCTTTCTTT; CDR3aa: CAWSVQIEAFF
abundance: .; d_gene: .; v_gene: TRBV7-2; j_gene: TRBJ2-3; CDR3nt: TGTGCCAGCAGCTTAGTTTCCGTTTTGGATACGCAGTATTTT; CDR3aa: CASSLVSVLDTQYF
abundance: .; d_gene: .; v_gene: TRBV4-3; j_gene: TRBJ1-2; CDR3nt: TGCGCCAGCAGCCCTACCCGACAGAACTATGGCTACACCTTC; CDR3aa: CASSPTRQNYGYTF
abundance: .; d_gene: .; v_gene: TRBV15; j_gene: TRBJ1-3; CDR3nt: TGTGCCACCAGCAGAAGAGTTGGAGACGTCGGAAACACCATATATTTT; CDR3aa: CATSRRVGDVGNTIYF
abundance: .; d_gene: TRBD1; v_gene: TRBV2; j_gene: TRBJ2-2; CDR3nt: TGTGCCAGCACGACGGGACAGGGGGCCGGGGAGCTGTTTTTT; CDR3aa: CASTTGQGAGELFF
abundance: .; d_gene: .; v_gene: TRBV7-2; j_gene: TRBJ2-7; CDR3nt: TGTGCCAGCAGCGGACAGTACGGCTACGAGCAGTACTTC; CDR3aa: CASSGQYGYEQYF
abundance: .; d_gene: .; v_gene: TRBV5-5; j_gene: TRBJ1-5; CDR3nt: TGTGCCAGCAGCTTGGCTTCCGGGGCAGGGGTTCAGCCCCAGCATTTT; CDR3aa: CASSLASGAGVQPQHF
abundance: .; d_gene: TRBD1; v_gene: TRBV6-5; j_gene: TRBJ2-7; CDR3nt: TGTGCCAGCAGTTACTCGTCGGTTCGGGACAGGCCCGAGCAGTACTTC; CDR3aa: CASSYSSVRDRPEQYF
abundance: .; d_gene: .; v_gene: TRBV2; j_gene: TRBJ2-3; CDR3nt: TGTGCCAGCAGTGAACAGAGCACAGATACGCAGTATTTT; CDR3aa: CASSEQSTDTQYF
abundance: .; d_gene: .; v_gene: TRBV4-2; j_gene: TRBJ1-2; CDR3nt: TGTGCCAGCACCTTACAGCCATCCTCTAACTATGGCTACACCTTC; CDR3aa: CASTLQPSSNYGYTF
abundance: .; d_gene: .; v_gene: TRBV7-7; j_gene: TRBJ1-6; CDR3nt: TGTGCCAGCAGCATGACGCAGGATCATCCCCTCCACTTT; CDR3aa: CASSMTQDHPLHF
abundance: .; d_gene: .; v_gene: TRBV10-3; j_gene: TRBJ2-4; CDR3nt: TGTGCCATCAGCTCCGTAGCGGTAGTTGGAGTAGCCAAAAACATTCAGTACTTC; CDR3aa: CAISSVAVVGVAKNIQYF
abundance: .; d_gene: TRBD2; v_gene: TRBV9; j_gene: TRBJ2-3; CDR3nt: TGTGCCAGCAGCGTAGTCGGAGCGGGGGAGGATACGCAGTATTTT; CDR3aa: CASSVVGAGEDTQYF
abundance: .; d_gene: TRBD1; v_gene: TRBV6-5; j_gene: TRBJ2-1; CDR3nt: TGTGCCAGCAGTTGGGGGACAGAGCCTTTCTACAATGAGCAGTTCTTC; CDR3aa: CASSWGTEPFYNEQFF
abundance: .; d_gene: TRBD1; v_gene: TRBV9; j_gene: TRBJ1-2; CDR3nt: TGTGCCAGCAGCGAGTTACAGGGGGCGAACTATGGCTACACCTTC; CDR3aa: CASSELQGANYGYTF
abundance: .; d_gene: .; v_gene: TRBV14; j_gene: TRBJ1-2; CDR3nt: TGTGCCAGCAGCCAAGAAATGGGGCGAAGCTATGGCTACACCTTC; CDR3aa: CASSQEMGRSYGYTF
abundance: .; d_gene: TRBD1; v_gene: TRBV28; j_gene: TRBJ2-5; CDR3nt: TGTGCCAGCAGTTTCACAGGGGTATTGGAGACCCAGTACTTC; CDR3aa: CASSFTGVLETQYF
abundance: .; d_gene: TRBD1; v_gene: TRBV28; j_gene: TRBJ1-5; CDR3nt: TGTGCCAGCAGCCCACAGGGGCAGCCCCAGCATTTT; CDR3aa: CASSPQGQPQHF
abundance: .; d_gene: TRBD2; v_gene: TRBV5-1; j_gene: TRBJ2-4; CDR3nt: TGCGCCAGCAGCCCCCGACTAGCGGGACCGGCTTTAGCCAAAAACATTCAGTACTTC; CDR3aa: CASSPRLAGPALAKNIQYF
abundance: .; d_gene: .; v_gene: TRBV5-1; j_gene: TRBJ1-5; CDR3nt: TGCGCCAGCAGCTTTACCCAGCAGCCCCAGCATTTT; CDR3aa: CASSFTQQPQHF
abundance: .; d_gene: TRBD1; v_gene: TRBV5-4; j_gene: TRBJ2-2; CDR3nt: TGTGCCAGCAGCCAGGGACAGGGGGTTAACGGGGAGCTGTTTTTT; CDR3aa: CASSQGQGVNGELFF
abundance: .; d_gene: .; v_gene: TRBV19; j_gene: TRBJ1-5; CDR3nt: TGTGCCAGTAGTACGAGGACAGCCCTGGATAGTCAGCCCCAGCATTTT; CDR3aa: CASSTRTALDSQPQHF
abundance: .; d_gene: .; v_gene: TRBV11-2; j_gene: TRBJ2-7; CDR3nt: TGTGCCAGCAGCCCTCACGGGGGTAGAGTCACCTACGAGCAGTACTTC; CDR3aa: CASSPHGGRVTYEQYF
abundance: .; d_gene: TRBD1; v_gene: TRBV2; j_gene: TRBJ2-7; CDR3nt: TGTGCCAGCAGTCTAAGAGGGACAGGAGACTCCTACGAGCAGTACTTC; CDR3aa: CASSLRGTGDSYEQYF
abundance: few; d_gene: TRBD2; v_gene: TRBV5-1; j_gene: TRBJ2-3; CDR3nt: TGCGCCAGCAGCGAGAGACTAGCGGTCACAGATACGCAGTATTTT; CDR3aa: CASSERLAVTDTQYF
abundance: .; d_gene: TRBD1; v_gene: TRBV28; j_gene: TRBJ2-7; CDR3nt: TGTGCCAGCAGCCCCCCCACCGGGACAGCTACTTCCTACGAGCAGTACTTC; CDR3aa: CASSPPTGTATSYEQYF
abundance: .; d_gene: TRBD1; v_gene: TRBV5-4; j_gene: TRBJ2-1; CDR3nt: TGTGCCAGCAGCTTCAGGACAGGGGTAAGAGATGAGCAGTTCTTC; CDR3aa: CASSFRTGVRDEQFF
abundance: .; d_gene: TRBD1; v_gene: TRBV19; j_gene: TRBJ2-1; CDR3nt: TGTGCCAGTAGTATCAAAGGAGACAGGGTCTGGAATGAGCAGTTCTTC; CDR3aa: CASSIKGDRVWNEQFF
abundance: once; d_gene: TRBD1; v_gene: TRBV7-6; j_gene: TRBJ1-1; CDR3nt: TGTGCCAGCAGCTTGGGACAGCTAGTCACTGAAGCTTTCTTT; CDR3aa: CASSLGQLVTEAFF
abundance: .; d_gene: .; v_gene: TRBV5-1; j_gene: TRBJ2-3; CDR3nt: TGCGCCAGCAGCGGAGGCCTAGCAACAGATACGCAGTATTTT; CDR3aa: CASSGGLATDTQYF
abundance: few; d_gene: TRBD1; v_gene: TRBV7-3; j_gene: TRBJ1-5; CDR3nt: TGTGCCAGCAGCTTATCAGGGGGCGGTCAGCCCCAGCATTTT; CDR3aa: CASSLSGGGQPQHF
abundance: once; d_gene: .; v_gene: TRBV7-9; j_gene: TRBJ2-3; CDR3nt: TGTGCCAGCAGCTTATTGGCGGCTAGCACAGATACGCAGTATTTT; CDR3aa: CASSLLAASTDTQYF
abundance: .; d_gene: TRBD1; v_gene: TRBV10-1; j_gene: TRBJ1-2; CDR3nt: TGCGCCAGCAGCCCGACAGGGGCTCACTATGGCTACACCTTC; CDR3aa: CASSPTGAHYGYTF
abundance: once; d_gene: .; v_gene: TRBV11-3; j_gene: TRBJ2-7; CDR3nt: TGTGCCAGCAGCTTAGTGGGCTCCTCCTACGAGCAGTACTTC; CDR3aa: CASSLVGSSYEQYF
abundance: .; d_gene: .; v_gene: TRBV19; j_gene: TRBJ2-7; CDR3nt: TGTGCCAGTCGGGACTCCACGGCGGAGCAGTACTTC; CDR3aa: CASRDSTAEQYF
abundance: .; d_gene: TRBD1; v_gene: TRBV7-9; j_gene: TRBJ1-5; CDR3nt: TGTGCCAGCAGCTCTAGCATTACCGGACAGGGGTGGGGTCAGCCCCAGCATTTT; CDR3aa: CASSSSITGQGWGQPQHF
abundance: .; d_gene: .; v_gene: TRBV19; j_gene: TRBJ1-4; CDR3nt: TGTGCCAGTAGCTCGGCCAGGGGTGTTGAAAAACTGTTTTTT; CDR3aa: CASSSARGVEKLFF
abundance: once; d_gene: .; v_gene: TRBV19; j_gene: TRBJ1-4; CDR3nt: TGTGCCAGTAGTATCGGGGGAAAACTGTTTTTT; CDR3aa: CASSIGGKLFF
abundance: .; d_gene: TRBD1; v_gene: TRBV11-1; j_gene: TRBJ1-1; CDR3nt: TGTGCCAGCAGCCAGGGACAGCGCTCCCTCACTGAAGCTTTCTTT; CDR3aa: CASSQGQRSLTEAFF
abundance: once; d_gene: .; v_gene: TRBV18; j_gene: TRBJ1-4; CDR3nt: TGTGCCAGCTCACCACTATCAGGGTCGGGTGAAAAACTGTTTTTT; CDR3aa: CASSPLSGSGEKLFF
abundance: .; d_gene: TRBD2; v_gene: TRBV9; j_gene: TRBJ2-5; CDR3nt: TGTGCCAGCAGCGAGGGACTAGCGGGGGAGACCCAGTACTTC; CDR3aa: CASSEGLAGETQYF
abundance: .; d_gene: TRBD1; v_gene: TRBV18; j_gene: TRBJ1-1; CDR3nt: TGTGCCAGCTCGCGGGACAGCCGAGGGTACACTGAAGCTTTCTTT; CDR3aa: CASSRDSRGYTEAFF
abundance: .; d_gene: TRBD1; v_gene: TRBV6-1; j_gene: TRBJ2-7; CDR3nt: TGTGCCAGCAGTGAATCAGGGGGCGATTTCTACGAGCAGTACTTC; CDR3aa: CASSESGGDFYEQYF
abundance: .; d_gene: .; v_gene: TRBV28; j_gene: TRBJ1-4; CDR3nt: TGTGCCAGCAGTTTCCCCGGGGGTGAAAAACTGTTTTTT; CDR3aa: CASSFPGGEKLFF
abundance: .; d_gene: TRBD2; v_gene: TRBV7-4; j_gene: TRBJ2-2; CDR3nt: TGTGCCAGCAGCTACGGTAGCGGGGGTTCGAACACCGGGGAGCTGTTTTTT; CDR3aa: CASSYGSGGSNTGELFF
abundance: .; d_gene: TRBD1; v_gene: TRBV5-1; j_gene: TRBJ2-3; CDR3nt: TGCGCCAGCAGCCGTGGGGACAGGATTAGCACAGATACGCAGTATTTT; CDR3aa: CASSRGDRISTDTQYF
abundance: .; d_gene: .; v_gene: TRBV7-9; j_gene: TRBJ1-6; CDR3nt: TGTGCCAGCAGCCCGAGGGAAGGCTCCTATAATTCACCCCTCCACTTT; CDR3aa: CASSPREGSYNSPLHF
abundance: .; d_gene: TRBD1; v_gene: TRBV28; j_gene: TRBJ1-1; CDR3nt: TGTGCCAGCAGTTTACAGGGGGCGCGAACTGAAGCTTTCTTT; CDR3aa: CASSLQGARTEAFF